This T cell receptor (beta chain) was sequenced during a study of shared clonotypes between healthy human individuals. Study findings and constraints: When compared with the clonotypes that were shared by all four sorted-subset donors, the non-shared clonotypes turned out to have lower generation probabilities. Donor clonotype sharing was expected to depend on sequencing depth.

CDR3 size: 17 residues. After removal of 8 bases from V and 8 bases from J, the junction contained 14 bases not matched to a gene. CDR1 is MDHEN, CDR2 SYDVKM, per germline. Comment on this clone: What it binds is unknown.

Researchers ran the assay at a deep level. TCRdb's table, derived via immunoSEQ multiplex PCR, lists solely in-frame clones and lacks some. The data contain 1,500,000 or so clones, around 97% of them singletons. The sample was naive CD4+ T cells sorted from blood. Subset noted: CD45RA+ positively selected. This chain joins TRBV28 and TRBJ2-1; TRBD2 matches at 14 bases. The receptor was isolated from a man in his thirties or forties in good health. The CDR3 reads CASSAGTSGGFADEQFF. The CDR3 DNA reads as TGTGCCAGCTCGGCCGGGACTAGCGGGGGTTTTGCGGATGAGCAGTTCTTC.